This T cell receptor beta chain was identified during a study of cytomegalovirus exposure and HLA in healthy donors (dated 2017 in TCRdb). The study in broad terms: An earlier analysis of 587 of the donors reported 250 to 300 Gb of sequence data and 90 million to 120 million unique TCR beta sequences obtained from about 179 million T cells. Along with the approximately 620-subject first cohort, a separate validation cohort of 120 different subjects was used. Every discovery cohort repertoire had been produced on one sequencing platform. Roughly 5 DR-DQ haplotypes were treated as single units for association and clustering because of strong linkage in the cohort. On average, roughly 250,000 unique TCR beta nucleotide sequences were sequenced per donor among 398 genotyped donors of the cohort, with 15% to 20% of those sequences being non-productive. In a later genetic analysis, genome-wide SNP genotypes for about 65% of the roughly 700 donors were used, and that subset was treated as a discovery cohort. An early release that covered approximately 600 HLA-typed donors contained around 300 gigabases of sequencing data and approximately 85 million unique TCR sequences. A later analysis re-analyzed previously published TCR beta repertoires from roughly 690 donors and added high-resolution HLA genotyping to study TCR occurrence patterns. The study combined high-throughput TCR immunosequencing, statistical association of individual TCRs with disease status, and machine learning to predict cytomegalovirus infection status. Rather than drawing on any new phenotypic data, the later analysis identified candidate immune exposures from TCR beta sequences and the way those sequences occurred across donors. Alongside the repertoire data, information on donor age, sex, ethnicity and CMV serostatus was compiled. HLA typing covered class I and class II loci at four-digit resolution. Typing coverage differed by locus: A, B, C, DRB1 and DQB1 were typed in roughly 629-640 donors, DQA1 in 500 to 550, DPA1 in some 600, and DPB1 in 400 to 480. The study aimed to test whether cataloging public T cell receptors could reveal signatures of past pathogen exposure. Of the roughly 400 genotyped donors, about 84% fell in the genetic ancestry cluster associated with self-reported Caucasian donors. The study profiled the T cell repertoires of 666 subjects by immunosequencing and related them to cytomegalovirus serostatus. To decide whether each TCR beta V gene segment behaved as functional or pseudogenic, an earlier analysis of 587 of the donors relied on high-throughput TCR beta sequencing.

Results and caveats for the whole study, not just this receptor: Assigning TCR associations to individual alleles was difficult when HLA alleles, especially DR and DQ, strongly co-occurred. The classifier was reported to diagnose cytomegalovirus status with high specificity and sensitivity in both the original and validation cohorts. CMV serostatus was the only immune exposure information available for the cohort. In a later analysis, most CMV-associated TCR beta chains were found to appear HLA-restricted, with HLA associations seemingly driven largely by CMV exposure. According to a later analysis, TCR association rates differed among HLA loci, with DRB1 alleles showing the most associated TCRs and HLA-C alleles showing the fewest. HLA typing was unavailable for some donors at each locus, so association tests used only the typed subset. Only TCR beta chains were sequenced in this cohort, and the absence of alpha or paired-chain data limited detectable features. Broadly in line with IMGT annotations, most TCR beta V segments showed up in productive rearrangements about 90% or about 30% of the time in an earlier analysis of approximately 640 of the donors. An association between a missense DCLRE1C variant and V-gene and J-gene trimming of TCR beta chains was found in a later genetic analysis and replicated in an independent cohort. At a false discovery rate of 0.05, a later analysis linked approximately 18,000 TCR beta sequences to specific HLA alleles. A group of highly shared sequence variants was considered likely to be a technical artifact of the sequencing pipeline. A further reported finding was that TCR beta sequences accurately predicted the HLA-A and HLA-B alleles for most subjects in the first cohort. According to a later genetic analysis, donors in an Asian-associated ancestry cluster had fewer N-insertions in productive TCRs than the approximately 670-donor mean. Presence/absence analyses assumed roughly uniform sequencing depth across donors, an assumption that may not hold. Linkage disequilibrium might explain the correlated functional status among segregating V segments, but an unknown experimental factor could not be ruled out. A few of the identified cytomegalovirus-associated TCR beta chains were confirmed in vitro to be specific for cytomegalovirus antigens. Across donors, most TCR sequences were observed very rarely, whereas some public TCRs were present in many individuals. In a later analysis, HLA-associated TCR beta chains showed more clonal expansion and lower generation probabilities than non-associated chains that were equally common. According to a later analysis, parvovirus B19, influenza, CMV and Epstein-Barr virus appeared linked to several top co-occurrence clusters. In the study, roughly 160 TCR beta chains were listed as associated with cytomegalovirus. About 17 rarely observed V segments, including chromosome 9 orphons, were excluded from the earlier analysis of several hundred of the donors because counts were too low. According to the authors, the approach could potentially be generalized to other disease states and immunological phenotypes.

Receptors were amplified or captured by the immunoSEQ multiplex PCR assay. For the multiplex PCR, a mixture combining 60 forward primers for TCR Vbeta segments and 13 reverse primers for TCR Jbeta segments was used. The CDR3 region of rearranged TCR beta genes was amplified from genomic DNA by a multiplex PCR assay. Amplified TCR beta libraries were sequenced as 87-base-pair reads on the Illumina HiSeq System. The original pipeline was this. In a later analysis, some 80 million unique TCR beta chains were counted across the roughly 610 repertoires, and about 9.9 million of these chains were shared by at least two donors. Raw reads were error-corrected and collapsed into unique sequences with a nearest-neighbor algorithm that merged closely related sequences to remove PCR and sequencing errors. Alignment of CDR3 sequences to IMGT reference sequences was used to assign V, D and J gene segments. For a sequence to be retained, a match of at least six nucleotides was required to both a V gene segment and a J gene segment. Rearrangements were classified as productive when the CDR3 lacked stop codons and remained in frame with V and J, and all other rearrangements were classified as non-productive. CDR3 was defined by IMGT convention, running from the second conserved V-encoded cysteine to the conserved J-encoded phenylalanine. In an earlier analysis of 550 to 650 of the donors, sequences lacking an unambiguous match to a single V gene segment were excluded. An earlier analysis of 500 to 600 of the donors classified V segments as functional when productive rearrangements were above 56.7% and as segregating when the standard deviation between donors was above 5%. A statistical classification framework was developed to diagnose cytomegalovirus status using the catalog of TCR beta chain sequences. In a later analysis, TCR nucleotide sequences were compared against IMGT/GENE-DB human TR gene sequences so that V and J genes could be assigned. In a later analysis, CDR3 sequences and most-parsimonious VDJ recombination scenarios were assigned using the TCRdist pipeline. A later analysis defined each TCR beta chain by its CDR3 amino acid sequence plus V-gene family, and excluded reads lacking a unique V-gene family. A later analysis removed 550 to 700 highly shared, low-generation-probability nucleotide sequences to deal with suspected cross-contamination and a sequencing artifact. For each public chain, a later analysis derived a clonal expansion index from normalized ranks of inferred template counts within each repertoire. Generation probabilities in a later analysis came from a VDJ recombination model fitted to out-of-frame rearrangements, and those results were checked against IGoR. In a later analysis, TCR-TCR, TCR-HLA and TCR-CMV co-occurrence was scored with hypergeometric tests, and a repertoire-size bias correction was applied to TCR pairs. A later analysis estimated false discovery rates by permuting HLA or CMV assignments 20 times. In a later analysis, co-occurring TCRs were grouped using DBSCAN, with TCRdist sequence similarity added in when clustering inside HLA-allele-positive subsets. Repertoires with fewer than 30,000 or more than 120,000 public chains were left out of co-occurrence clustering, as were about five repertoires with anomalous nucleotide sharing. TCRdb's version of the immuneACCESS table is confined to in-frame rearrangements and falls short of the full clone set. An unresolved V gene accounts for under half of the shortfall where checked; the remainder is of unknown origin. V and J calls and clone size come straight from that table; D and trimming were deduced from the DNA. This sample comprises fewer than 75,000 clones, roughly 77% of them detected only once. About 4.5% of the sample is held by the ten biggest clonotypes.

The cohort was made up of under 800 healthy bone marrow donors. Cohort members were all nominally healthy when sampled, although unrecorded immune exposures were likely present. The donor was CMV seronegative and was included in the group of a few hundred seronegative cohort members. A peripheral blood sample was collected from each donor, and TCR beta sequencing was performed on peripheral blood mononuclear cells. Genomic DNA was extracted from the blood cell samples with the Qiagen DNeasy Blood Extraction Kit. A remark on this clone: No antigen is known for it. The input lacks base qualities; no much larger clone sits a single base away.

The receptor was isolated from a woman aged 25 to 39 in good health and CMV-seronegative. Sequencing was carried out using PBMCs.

The DNA is as follows: TGCGCCAGCAGCTGGACTAGCGGGAGCCCTAAACCTGACAATGAGCAGTTCTTC. The translation is CASSWTSGSPKPDNEQFF. The chain joins TRBV5-1 to TRBJ2-1; 13 junctional bases match TRBD2. According to the germline V gene, CDR1 reads SGHRS and CDR2 reads YFSETQ. Unmatched junction bases come to 11, with V trimmed by 3 bases and J by 5 bases. There are 18 amino acids in the CDR3, from cysteine to phenylalanine inclusive. The DNA shown is the 54-base CDR3, in frame from base 1.